This T cell receptor beta chain was profiled in a study of response to subunit inactivated influenza vaccine. Whole-study results and caveats: The authors suggested that every seasonal influenza vaccination recruits few new T cells.

TCRdb recomputed calls from the RT-PCR reads with MiXCR, one row per CDR3 protein. This table holds hundreds of thousands of distinct CDR3 sequences, less than 15% found once. V was trimmed by 8 bases and J by 2 bases, leaving 30 bases between them. The CDR3 is 20 residues long. Worth noting for this clonotype: Its target is not known.

The chain uses TRBV12-3 or TRBV12-4 and TRBJ2-2; D ambiguous. Sequenced material: PBMCs from blood, taken about 14 days before vaccination. This TCR came from a man between 45 and 60 years old who received an inactivated influenza vaccine. The CDR3 spells CASASTWPGTTPTNTGELFF. Written as DNA, the CDR3 is TGTGCCAGCGCTTCCACTTGGCCAGGAACCACCCCCACAAACACCGGGGAGCTGTTTTTT.